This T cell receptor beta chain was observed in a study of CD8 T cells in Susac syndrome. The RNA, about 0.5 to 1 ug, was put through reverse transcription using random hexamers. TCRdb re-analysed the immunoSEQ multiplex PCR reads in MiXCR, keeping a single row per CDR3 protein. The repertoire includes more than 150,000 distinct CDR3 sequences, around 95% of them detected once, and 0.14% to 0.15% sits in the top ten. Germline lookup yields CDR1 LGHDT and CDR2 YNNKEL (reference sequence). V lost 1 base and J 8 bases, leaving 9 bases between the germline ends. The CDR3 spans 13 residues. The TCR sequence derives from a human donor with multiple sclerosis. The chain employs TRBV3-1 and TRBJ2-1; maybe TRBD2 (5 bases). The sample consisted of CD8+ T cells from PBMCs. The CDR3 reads CASSQAVGDEQFF. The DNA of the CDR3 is TGTGCCAGCAGCCAAGCCGTCGGGGATGAGCAGTTCTTC.